The 28 T cell receptor beta chains below were found in one sample sequenced in a study of T cells after yellow fever vaccination. TCRdb used MiXCR to reprocess the 5' RACE reads, holding one entry per CDR3 protein. The table lists fewer than 350,000 distinct CDR3 sequences, more than 8.5% of them singletons. The specimen comprised PBMCs, sampled on the day of the first yellow fever vaccination. The receptors come from a man between 18 and 29 years old who received the YFV17D yellow fever vaccine.

There are many counts of this clonotype. This chain connects TRBV6-2 or TRBV6-3 to TRBJ2-1; 8 bases are shared with TRBD1. The V gene's germline CDR1 is MNHEY and CDR2 SVGEGT. The junction had 5 bases not matched to a gene; V was cut back by 6 bases and J by 4 bases. The CDR3 consists of 14 residues. For the CDR3, the DNA is TGTGCCAGCAGCCTCGACAGGGGATACAATGAGCAGTTCTTC. Translation: CASSLDRGYNEQFF.

This clonotype was recorded at least ten times. The chain uses TRBV12-3 or TRBV12-4 and TRBJ1-1; no reliable D call. V was shortened by 6 bases and J by 0 bases, with 5 bases between the two germline ends. The CDR3 is made up of 12 amino acids. The DNA of the CDR3 is TGTGCCAGCAGGGCCATGAACACTGAAGCTTTCTTT. Translating it yields CASRAMNTEAFF.

The V gene is TRBV29-1, the J gene TRBJ2-7, with 8 bases matching TRBD1. The germline gives CDR1 SQVTM, CDR2 ANQGSEA. V dropped 5 bases and J dropped 6; count of bases not matched to a gene: 6. The CDR3 runs 12 residues. CDR3 amino acids: CSVTGGIGEQYV. CDR3 DNA: TGCAGCGTTACAGGGGGGATAGGCGAGCAGTACGTC.

In its sample, this clonotype was seen many times. The chain links TRBV27 to TRBJ2-4; TRBD2 is a possible D gene (5 bases). The germline V and J ends were trimmed by 2 bases and 10 bases, with 12 bases remaining between them. Germline CDR1 reads MNHEY; CDR2 reads SMNVEV (reference sequence). The CDR3 loop spans 13 amino acids. CDR3: CASSLEGRGIQYF. The CDR3 nucleotides are TGTGCCAGCAGTTTAGAGGGCAGAGGGATTCAGTACTTC.

The chain combines TRBV7-2 with TRBJ2-2, with D perhaps matching TRBD2 (6 bases). The CDR3 has 14 amino acids. V lost 5 bases to trimming and J lost 5 bases, with 12 bases between them. Germline V gene data show CDR1 as SGHTA and CDR2 as FQGNSA. The CDR3: CASSAGLTTGELFF. The CDR3 bases are TGTGCCAGCAGCGCGGGACTGACTACCGGGGAGCTGTTTTTT. The full variable domain, in which reference TRBV7-2 and TRBJ2-2 provide the parts outside the CDR3, is GAGVSQSPSNKVTEKGKDVELRCDPISGHTALYWYRQSLGQGLEFLIYFQGNSAPDKSGLPSDRFSAERTGGSVSTLTIQRTQQEDSAVYLCASSAGLTTGELFFGEGSRLTVL.

This sequence joins TRBV7-8 and TRBJ1-2; D not certain. V lost 1 base and J lost 6, with 15 bases in between. Germline-derived CDR1 and CDR2 are SGHVS and FQNEAQ. The CDR3 covers 15 residues. The CDR3 loop reads CASSLVFGSRDGYTF. The CDR3 bases are TGTGCCAGCAGCTTAGTTTTCGGGAGCAGAGATGGCTACACCTTC.

The CDR3 DNA is TGTGGCGCCCAATTCCGGCGTCGAGCTAACTATGGCTACACCTTC. This codes for CGAQFRRRANYGYTF. This chain connects TRBV24-1 to TRBJ1-2; D remains unclear. The CDR3 is 15 amino acids. Germline V lookup: CDR1 KGHDR, CDR2 SFDVKD.

The CDR3 sequence: CASSTAGTDTQYF. CDR3 bases: TGTGCCAGCAGTACAGCCGGCACAGATACGCAGTATTTT. The chain has TRBV5-6 and TRBJ2-3; D gene ambiguous. V lost 5 bases to trimming and J lost 1 base, with 8 bases between them. This CDR3 region has 13 residues. Germline V gene data show CDR1 as SGHDT and CDR2 as YYEEEE.

The J gene is TRBJ2-3, the V gene TRBV6-5; no firm D call. The CDR3 sequence is 15 residues long. The germline CDR1 and CDR2 sequences are MNHEY and SVGAGI. V was trimmed by 0 bases and J by 6 bases, leaving 13 bases between them. CDR3 residues: CASSYSDIPGDTQYF. DNA for the CDR3: TGTGCCAGCAGTTACTCCGACATCCCCGGGGATACGCAGTATTTT.

The rearrangement uses TRBV4-2 and TRBJ1-4; 8 bases map to TRBD1. The germline CDR1 and CDR2 sequences are LGHNA and YNFKEQ. The CDR3 covers 15 residues. V shed 5 bases, J shed 4 bases, and the junction held 6 bases outside the gene matches. In DNA form, the CDR3 reads TGTGCCAGCAGCATTGACAGGGGTAATAATGAAAAACTGTTTTTT. Protein: CASSIDRGNNEKLFF.

This clonotype was counted ten times or more. The chain couples TRBV9 to TRBJ1-2, with 7 bases fitting TRBD1. Trimming took 6 bases from V and 4 from J; bases not matched to a gene: 6. The CDR3 has 13 residues. Germline CDR1 is SGDLS and CDR2 is YYNGEE. CDR3 amino acids: CASNKGGVYGYTF. The CDR3 bases are TGTGCCAGCAACAAAGGGGGCGTCTATGGCTACACCTTC.

The gene calls are TRBV10-3 and TRBJ2-5; 10 bases are shared with TRBD2. The germline V gene has CDR1 ENHRY and CDR2 SYGVKD. V dropped 11 bases and J dropped 3; count of bases not matched to a gene: 9. The CDR3 covers 14 residues. CDR3 coding DNA: TGTGCCTCGACCCGGACTAGCGGCGAAGAGACCCAGTACTTC. Translating it yields CASTRTSGEETQYF.

The table lists this clonotype with many counts. The chain carries TRBV6-5 and TRBJ2-1, with TRBD1 matching 7 bases. CDR3 size: 15 residues. Trimming removed 3 bases from V and 4 bases from J; junction bases left unmatched: 6. Germline loops: CDR1 MNHEY, CDR2 SVGAGI. The CDR3 is CASSYRDSRYNEQFF. The CDR3 DNA reads TGTGCCAGCAGTTATAGGGACAGCCGATACAATGAGCAGTTCTTC.

This clonotype was seen only a few times. CDR3 in DNA: TGTGCCAGCACTTATCGGGGGGCCTTTAATGAAAAACTGTTTTTT. Residues: CASTYRGAFNEKLFF. The chain has TRBV12-3 or TRBV12-4 and TRBJ1-4; TRBD1 might be the D (6 bases). This CDR3 is built from 15 residues. V dropped 7 bases and J dropped 4 bases, with 16 bases sitting between them.

The chain uses TRBV6-5 and TRBJ2-3; D may be TRBD1 or TRBD2 (5 bases each). Trimming stripped 0 bases from V and 0 bases from J, with 10 bases between. This CDR3 contains 16 residues. The V gene's germline CDR1 is MNHEY and CDR2 SVGAGI. CDR3 nucleotide sequence: TGTGCCAGCAGTTACTCGTCCGGGGCGAGCACAGATACGCAGTATTTT. It yields the protein CASSYSSGASTDTQYF.

This clonotype came up many times. The rearrangement joins TRBV20-1 to TRBJ2-2; 9 bases align to TRBD2. The germline gives CDR1 DFQATT, CDR2 SNEGSKA (reference sequence). Trimming took 6 bases from V and 5 from J; bases not matched to a gene: 4. The CDR3 loop spans 13 amino acids. CDR3 sequence (DNA): TGCAGTGCACCCGGACTAGCGACCGGGGAGCTGTTTTTT. Translation gives CSAPGLATGELFF.

A single count supports this clonotype. Relative to the germline gene, one junction end is altered; a read error may explain this. The V call is TRBV5-6, the J call TRBJ2-7; possible D gene TRBD1, 5 bases. The CDR3 is 14 residues long. Germline V lookup: CDR1 SGHDT, CDR2 YYEEEE. The CDR3 reads CASSLYKGAYELYF. Written as DNA, the CDR3 is TGTGCCAGCAGCTTGTACAAAGGGGCCTACGAGCTGTACTTC.

The chain joins TRBV20-1 to TRBJ2-5; 7 nucleotides match TRBD2. Per the germline V gene, CDR1 is DFQATT and CDR2 is SNEGSKA (reference sequence). After removal of 6 bases from V and 3 bases from J, the junction contained 4 bases not matched to a gene. There are 12 residues in the CDR3. DNA of the CDR3: TGCAGTGCATGGACTAGTGAAGAGACCCAGTACTTC. The encoded protein is CSAWTSEETQYF.

This clonotype was counted a few times. The V and J genes are TRBV9 and TRBJ2-5; TRBD2 matches 10 bases. CDR3 length: 15 residues. Germline CDR1 reads SGDLS; CDR2 reads YYNGEE. V shed 0 bases, J shed 4 bases, and the junction held 3 bases outside the gene matches. CDR3 in DNA: TGTGCCAGCAGCGTAGGAAGCGGGGGGGGAGAGACCCAGTACTTC. This sequence encodes CASSVGSGGGETQYF.

This clonotype has at least ten counts. The V call is TRBV12-3 or TRBV12-4, the J call TRBJ1-1, with a weak D call TRBD1 (5 bases). The CDR3 totals 10 residues. The CDR3 DNA sequence: TGTGCTACGCGGGGCGCTGAAGCTTTCTTT. This codes for CATRGAEAFF.

This clonotype was recorded many times. CDR3 in DNA: TGCGCCAGCAGCTTGGCCGTTCCCCCGGGGGTTGCAGAGACCCAGTACTTC. It yields the protein CASSLAVPPGVAETQYF. The V gene is TRBV5-1, the J gene TRBJ2-5, with a weak D call TRBD2 (6 bases). CDR3 length equals 17 residues. V gave up 0 bases and J gave up 4 bases, with 19 bases separating them. Per the germline V gene, CDR1 is SGHRS and CDR2 is YFSETQ.

The rearrangement joins TRBV4-1 to TRBJ2-1; 8 nucleotides line up with TRBD2. There are 18 residues in the CDR3. Germline CDR1 is MGHRA and CDR2 is YSYEKL. The junction had 13 bases not matched to a gene; V was cut back by 3 bases and J by 3 bases. The CDR3 sequence is CASSHPSGRGDHYNEQFF. The DNA of the CDR3 is TGCGCCAGCAGCCATCCCTCGGGGCGGGGGGACCACTACAATGAGCAGTTCTTC.

This chain joins TRBV7-8 and TRBJ1-1; D is ambiguous. The CDR3 contains 16 residues. V lost 0 bases to trimming and J lost 2 bases, with 13 bases between them. CDR1 SGHVS and CDR2 FQNEAQ come from the germline V gene. CDR3 DNA sequence: TGTGCCAGCAGCTTAGCGGCGGCAGCAACCAACACTGAAGCTTTCTTT. This gives the protein CASSLAAAATNTEAFF.

This clonotype came up a few times. The DNA of the CDR3 is TGTGCCAGCAGTTACCTGGATAGCAACGTCCTGACTTTC. Translation gives CASSYLDSNVLTF. The chain joins TRBV27 to TRBJ2-6; D ambiguous. V dropped 4 bases and J dropped 9 bases, with 10 bases sitting between them. This CDR3 is 13 amino acids long. The germline V gene encodes CDR1 MNHEY and CDR2 SMNVEV (reference sequence). Variable domain in full (rest from reference TRBV27 and TRBJ2-6): EAQVTQNPRYLITVTGKKLTVTCSQNMNHEYMSWYRQDPGLGLRQIYYSMNVEVTDKGDVPEGYKVSRKEKRNFPLILESPSPNQTSLYFCASSYLDSNVLTFGAGSRLTVL.

This clonotype was observed at least ten times. J is TRBJ1-4 and V is TRBV23-1; D remains unclear. TRBV23-1 is designated an ORF whose function remains uncertain. This CDR3 is built from 9 residues. V lost 5 bases and J lost 8, with 0 bases in between. CDR3 coding DNA: TGCGCCAGCAGTGAAAAACTGTTTTTT. It codes for CASSEKLFF.

As for this clonotype: Its ends do not fully match the called genes, so a read error is possible. The chain is built from TRBV20-1 and TRBJ2-1; 7 nucleotides align to TRBD2. From germline, CDR1 is DFQATT and CDR2 SNEGSKA (reference sequence). CDR3 length equals 10 residues. The CDR3 coding sequence is TGTGGGACTACTGGCAATGAGCAGTTCTTC. It encodes CGTTGNEQFF.

The CDR3 reads CASSELKGSPLHF. The CDR3 DNA sequence: TGTGCCAGCAGTGAATTAAAGGGATCACCCCTCCACTTT. The chain uses TRBV25-1 and TRBJ1-6, with D hard to call. Germline V gives CDR1 MGHDK, CDR2 SYGVNS. V was pared by 1 base and J by 10 bases, with 8 bases between. This CDR3 comprises 13 residues.

The rearrangement joins TRBV4-1 to TRBJ2-7; D possibly matches TRBD1 or TRBD2 (5 bases each). V was trimmed by 1 base and J by 0 bases, leaving 13 bases between them. The CDR3 has 16 residues. Germline CDR1 MGHRA, CDR2 YSYEKL. This CDR3 is CASSQVWGSSSYEQYF. In DNA, the CDR3 is TGCGCCAGCAGCCAAGTTTGGGGGTCCAGCTCCTACGAGCAGTACTTC.